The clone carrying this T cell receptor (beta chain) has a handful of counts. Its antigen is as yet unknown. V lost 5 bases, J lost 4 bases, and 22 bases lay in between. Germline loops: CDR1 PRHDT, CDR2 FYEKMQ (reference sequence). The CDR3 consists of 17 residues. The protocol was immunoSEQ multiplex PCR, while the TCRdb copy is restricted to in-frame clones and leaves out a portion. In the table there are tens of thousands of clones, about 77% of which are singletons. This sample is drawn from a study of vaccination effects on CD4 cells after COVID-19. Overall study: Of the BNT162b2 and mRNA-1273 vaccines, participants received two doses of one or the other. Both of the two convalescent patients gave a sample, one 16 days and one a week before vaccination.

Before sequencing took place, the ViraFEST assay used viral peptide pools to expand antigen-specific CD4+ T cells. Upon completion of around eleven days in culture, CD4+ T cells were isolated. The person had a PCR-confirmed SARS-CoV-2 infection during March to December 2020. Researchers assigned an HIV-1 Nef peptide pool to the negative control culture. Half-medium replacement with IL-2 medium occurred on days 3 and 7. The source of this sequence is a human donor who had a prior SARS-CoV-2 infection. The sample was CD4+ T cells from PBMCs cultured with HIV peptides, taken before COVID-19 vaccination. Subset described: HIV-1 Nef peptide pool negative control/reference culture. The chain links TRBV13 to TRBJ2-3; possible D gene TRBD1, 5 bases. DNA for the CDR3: TGTGCCAGCAGCCATTTAACATCAGGAAAGGGGCCAGATACGCAGTATTTT. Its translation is CASSHLTSGKGPDTQYF.